This entry is about one TCR beta chain. In TCRdb, the 5' RACE reads were re-called with MiXCR into one record per CDR3 protein. The table lists about 450,000 distinct CDR3 sequences, about 18% of them singletons. This specimen belongs to a study of identical twins. Unmatched junction bases numbered 7, after V lost 5 bases and J lost 6 bases. The CDR3 spans 15 residues. Material: naive T cells sorted from blood. This chain uses TRBV12-3 or TRBV12-4 with TRBJ1-5; 10 positions match TRBD1. The receptor was derived from a man in his fifties or sixties in good health. Here the CDR3 reads CASSKDRGHFQPQHF. In DNA, the CDR3 is TGTGCCAGCAGTAAAGACAGGGGGCATTTTCAGCCCCAGCATTTT.